Following are 21 T cell receptor beta chains from one sample sequenced in a study of cytomegalovirus exposure and HLA in healthy donors. Clones were sequenced by immunoSEQ multiplex PCR, and TCRdb holds only the in-frame ones, with some missing. The top ten clones hold 3.5% to 5% of a sample with some 98,000 clones, about 83% of them seen once. Sequenced material: PBMCs. The receptors were gathered from a woman aged 25-40 years in good health and CMV-seronegative.

This chain connects TRBV18 to TRBJ2-5; the match to TRBD2 covers 9 bases. V shed 0 bases and J 3 bases; nucleotides not matched to a gene: 5. Germline CDR1 KGHSH, CDR2 LQKENI. The CDR3 covers 16 residues. The CDR3 spells CASSPPVAGAEETQYF. The DNA of the CDR3 is TGTGCCAGCTCACCACCGGTAGCGGGAGCCGAAGAGACCCAGTACTTC.

The chain employs TRBV28 and TRBJ1-2; 11 bases map to TRBD1. The trim removed 5 bases at V and 8 bases at J, leaving 7 bases unmatched. The CDR3 extends over 14 amino acids. Germline CDR1 is MDHEN and CDR2 is SYDVKM. The chain's CDR3 is CASSTGTGGGGYTF. Written as DNA, the CDR3 is TGTGCCAGCAGTACTGGGACAGGGGGTGGAGGCTACACCTTC.

This clone was counted a single time. Other DNA sequences in the sample encode the same CDR3. V gene TRBV5-1 combines with J gene TRBJ1-1; 7 nucleotides line up with TRBD1. J gave up 1 base and V 4 bases, and 4 bases lay outside the gene matches. The germline V gene encodes CDR1 SGHRS and CDR2 YFSETQ. The CDR3 extends over 14 amino acids. CDR3 in amino acids: CASSPGTANTEAFF. DNA for the CDR3: TGCGCCAGCAGCCCAGGGACAGCGAACACTGAAGCTTTCTTT. The variable domain in full, completed from reference TRBV5-1 and TRBJ1-1, reads KAGVTQTPRYLIKTRGQQVTLSCSPISGHRSVSWYQQTPGQGLQFLFEYFSETQRNKGNFPGRFSGRQFSNSRSEMNVSTLELGDSALYLCASSPGTANTEAFFGQGTRLTVV.

The chain employs TRBV27 and TRBJ1-2; D not certain. The length of the CDR3 is 13 residues. Germline V gene data show CDR1 as MNHEY and CDR2 as SMNVEV (reference sequence). V shed 5 bases and J shed 0 bases, with 7 bases lying between them. The CDR3 DNA sequence: TGTGCCAGCAGTCTAGCCTCTAACTATGGCTACACCTTC. Amino acid sequence: CASSLASNYGYTF.

This chain joins TRBV19 and TRBJ2-7; D is perhaps TRBD1 (6 bases). V shed 9 bases and J shed 2 bases, with 11 bases lying between them. CDR1 and CDR2 (germline): LNHDA, SQIVND (reference sequence). The CDR3 is 12 residues long. The chain's CDR3 is CASRTDAYEQYF. CDR3 nucleotide sequence: TGTGCCAGCAGGACAGACGCCTACGAGCAGTACTTC.

This clone was seen only once. This sequence joins TRBV27 and TRBJ2-1; possible D gene TRBD2, 6 bases. Germline lookup yields CDR1 MNHEY and CDR2 SMNVEV (reference sequence). Trimming cost V 5 bases and J 10 bases, with 24 bases left between them. The length of the CDR3 is 16 residues. Here the CDR3 reads CASSPRLVGGVSEQFF. CDR3 sequence (DNA): TGTGCCAGCAGTCCCCGTCTCGTGGGAGGCGTATCCGAGCAGTTCTTC.

V is TRBV5-5 and J is TRBJ2-3; a weak D match, TRBD1 (6 bases). Trimming removed 0 bases from V and 2 bases from J, with 10 bases in between. The CDR3 contains 15 residues. The V gene's germline CDR1 is SGHKS and CDR2 YYEKEE (reference sequence). This chain's CDR3 is CASSLGAGATDTQYF. CDR3 nucleotide sequence: TGTGCCAGCAGCTTGGGGGCAGGGGCCACAGATACGCAGTATTTT.

This chain uses TRBV25-1 with TRBJ2-7, with D unclear. This CDR3 has 13 residues. Germline V gene lookup returns CDR1 MGHDK and CDR2 SYGVNS. The ends were cut back, 6 bases at V and 0 bases at J, with 9 bases in the middle. The CDR3 here is CASSSESSYEQYF. The DNA for the CDR3 is TGTGCCAGCAGCAGCGAAAGCTCCTACGAGCAGTACTTC.

The chain has TRBV27 and TRBJ2-5; 9 nucleotides match TRBD2. V shed 2 bases and J 4 bases; nucleotides not matched to a gene: 11. In germline, CDR1 is MNHEY, CDR2 SMNVEV (reference sequence). The CDR3 totals 17 residues. DNA of the CDR3: TGTGCCAGCAGTTTAGGGGCGGGGGGGCCCAGTCGAGAGACCCAGTACTTC. The encoded protein is CASSLGAGGPSRETQYF.

The V call is TRBV9, the J call TRBJ2-2, with D tentatively TRBD2 (6 bases). The CDR3 is 14 amino acids. CDR1 and CDR2 (germline): SGDLS, YYNGEE. Trimming pared 7 bases from V and 5 bases from J, leaving 15 bases between. The CDR3 coding sequence is TGTGCCAGCCGACCCCCGGGGGTTACCGGGGAGCTGTTTTTT. Encoded protein: CASRPPGVTGELFF.

V is TRBV4-1 and J is TRBJ1-4; no clear D gene. Germline V gene data show CDR1 as MGHRA and CDR2 as YSYEKL. V was trimmed by 0 bases and J by 10 bases, leaving 9 bases between them. The CDR3 length is 13 residues. This CDR3 reads CASSQEVRGKLFF. The CDR3 nucleotides read TGCGCCAGCAGCCAAGAGGTCCGGGGAAAACTGTTTTTT.

The count of this clone is one. The CDR3 coding sequence is TGTGCCAGCAGGCCCTGGGAGGGAAGTCCCCAGCATTTT. Encoded protein: CASRPWEGSPQHF. V is TRBV6-1 and J is TRBJ1-5; D not resolved. Trimming took 6 bases from V and 10 from J, leaving 16 bases between them. CDR3 length: 13 residues. Germline loops: CDR1 MNHNS, CDR2 SASEGT.

The CDR3 sequence is CASTKQGNGRDEQFF. The CDR3 DNA sequence: TGTGCCAGTACGAAACAGGGGAACGGTAGGGATGAGCAGTTCTTC. This chain uses TRBV19 with TRBJ2-1; TRBD1 agrees at 7 bases. The J segment lost 8 bases and the V segment lost 7 bases, leaving 14 bases of the junction unmatched. The CDR3 totals 15 residues. The germline CDR1 and CDR2 sequences are LNHDA and SQIVND (reference sequence). Filled out from reference TRBV19 and TRBJ2-1, the complete variable domain reads DGGITQSPKYLFRKEGQNVTLSCEQNLNHDAMYWYRQDPGQGLRLIYYSQIVNDFQKGDIAEGYSVSREKKESFPLTVTSAQKNPTAFYLCASTKQGNGRDEQFFGPGTRLTVL.

V gene TRBV27 combines with J gene TRBJ2-1; 8 nucleotides align to TRBD1. This CDR3 comprises 17 residues. V trimming: 7 bases; J trimming: 5 bases; junction bases outside the gene matches: 16. Per the germline V gene, CDR1 is MNHEY and CDR2 is SMNVEV (reference sequence). The CDR3 sequence: CASTRGQGVFLDNEQFF. CDR3 nucleotides: TGTGCCAGCACCAGAGGACAGGGAGTTTTTCTAGACAATGAGCAGTTCTTC.

The genes are TRBV19 and TRBJ1-5; TRBD1 agrees at 12 bases. Germline V gene sequence: CDR1 LNHDA, CDR2 SQIVND (reference sequence). The length of the CDR3 is 15 residues. V was pared by 4 bases and J by 5 bases, with 3 bases of the junction left unmatched. CDR3 residues: CASSTGTGGYQPQHF. The CDR3 DNA sequence: TGTGCCAGTAGTACGGGGACAGGGGGCTATCAGCCCCAGCATTTT.

In the case of this clone: Since no conserved phenylalanine or tryptophan closes the CDR3, a read error is the likely cause. No DNA is shown, since the ends of the CDR3 on it are uncertain; the CDR3 is the one TCRdb lists. The chain couples TRBV7-2 to TRBJ2-7; the table's D call, TRBD1, was not checked against the DNA. A total of 9 residues make up the CDR3, ends included. CDR1 and CDR2 (germline): SGHTA, FQGNSA. CDR3 amino acids: CASSPDRSL.

CDR3 sequence: CASSFDGAYGYTF. CDR3 coding DNA: TGTGCCAGCAGTTTTGACGGAGCCTATGGCTACACCTTC. This sequence joins TRBV27 and TRBJ1-2, with D hard to call. Trimming left V 3 bases short and J 4 bases short, with 9 bases between. The CDR3 runs 13 residues. Germline V lookup: CDR1 MNHEY, CDR2 SMNVEV (reference sequence).

This clone was seen once. The gene calls are TRBV18 and TRBJ2-1; 9 bases fit TRBD2. The CDR3 loop spans 16 amino acids. Losses at the gene ends were 4 bases for V and 15 bases for J; bases not matched to a gene: 19. Germline V gives CDR1 KGHSH, CDR2 LQKENI. For the CDR3, the DNA is TGTGCCAGCTCACTAGGACTAGCGCAAACCACCCCTCGTGGGTTCTTC. Residues: CASSLGLAQTTPRGFF.

The V call is TRBV5-6, the J call TRBJ1-1, with TRBD1 matching 12 bases. With 5 bases clipped from V and 3 bases from J, the junction kept 11 bases outside the gene matches. The CDR3 consists of 17 residues. Germline CDR1 is SGHDT and CDR2 is YYEEEE. CDR3 DNA sequence: TGTGCCAGCAGTCCTTCCCGGGACAGGGGGCTTCACACTGAAGCTTTCTTT. This encodes CASSPSRDRGLHTEAFF. The full variable domain, rest sourced from reference TRBV5-6 and TRBJ1-1, is DAGVTQSPTHLIKTRGQQVTLRCSPKSGHDTVSWYQQALGQGPQFIFQYYEEEERQRGNFPDRFSGHQFPNYSSELNVNALLLGDSALYLCASSPSRDRGLHTEAFFGQGTRLTVV.

This chain connects TRBV7-8 to TRBJ2-3; D might be TRBD2 (7 bases). The germline V and J ends were trimmed by 6 bases and 0 bases, with 16 bases remaining between them. This CDR3 is built from 16 residues. Looked up from germline, CDR1 is SGHVS and CDR2 is FQNEAQ. The CDR3: CASRARGASSTDTQYF. The CDR3 DNA reads as TGTGCCAGCAGGGCCCGGGGGGCTTCTAGCACAGATACGCAGTATTTT.

This clone has a single count. The V gene is TRBV9, the J gene TRBJ2-3; 10 bases map to TRBD2. Trimming cost V 3 bases and J 7 bases; bases outside gene matches: 8. The CDR3 totals 15 residues. CDR1 and CDR2 from the germline V gene are SGDLS and YYNGEE. This chain's CDR3 is CASSGTSGFSYTQYF. CDR3 sequence (DNA): TGTGCCAGCAGCGGGACTAGCGGATTCTCATATACGCAGTATTTT.